These 24 T cell receptor beta chains were all obtained from the same sample, sequenced in a study of cytomegalovirus exposure and HLA in healthy donors. PCR used 60 Vbeta primers and 13 Jbeta primers. Assay used: immunoSEQ multiplex PCR; TCRdb lists only in-frame clones, some missing. The repertoire holds about 120,000 clones, about 59% seen once, with around 9.7% in the top ten. What was sequenced was PBMCs. The receptors were sampled from a woman aged 35 to 49 in good health and CMV-seropositive.

This sequence joins TRBV29-1 and TRBJ1-1; D not resolved. Trimming removed 5 bases from V and 10 bases from J, with 17 bases in between. The CDR3 is 12 amino acids. Germline CDR1 SQVTM, CDR2 ANQGSEA. CDR3 sequence reads: CSVREGGYRAFF. In DNA, the CDR3 is TGCAGCGTTCGAGAGGGAGGGTACCGAGCTTTCTTT. Full variable domain (rest looked up from reference TRBV29-1 and TRBJ1-1): SAVISQKPSRDICQRGTSLTIQCQVDSQVTMMFWYRQQPGQSLTLIATANQGSEATYESGFVIDKFPISRPNLTFSTLTVSNMSPEDSSIYLCSVREGGYRAFFGQGTRLTVV.

The chain carries TRBV5-5 and TRBJ1-1, with D unresolved. Trimming pared 2 bases from V and 2 bases from J, leaving 13 bases between. The length of the CDR3 is 15 residues. CDR1 is SGHKS, CDR2 YYEKEE, per germline (reference sequence). The CDR3 DNA sequence: TGTGCCAGCAGCTTAAGAGAGGGTGCTAACACTGAAGCTTTCTTT. Translation gives CASSLREGANTEAFF.

V is TRBV6-5 and J is TRBJ1-1; D gene unclear. The CDR3 runs to 15 residues. Germline V gene data show CDR1 as MNHEY and CDR2 as SVGAGI. V was trimmed by 6 bases and J by 3 bases, leaving 17 bases between them. CDR3 nucleotide sequence: TGTGCCAGCAGCCCCCCGTGGGTGAGCGACACTGAAGCTTTCTTT. Translation: CASSPPWVSDTEAFF.

In the case of this clone: No DNA is shown, since the ends of the CDR3 on it are uncertain; the CDR3 is the one TCRdb lists. The chain employs TRBV19 and TRBJ2-1; the DNA was not used to check the table's D call, TRBD2. The germline V gene has CDR1 LNHDA and CDR2 SQIVND (reference sequence). The CDR3 is 15 amino acids in total, end residues counted. CDR3: CASSILESSYNEQFF.

This clone has just one count. V usage is TRBV6-5 and J usage is TRBJ1-2; D remains unclear. V was pared by 6 bases and J by 8 bases, with 13 bases between. CDR1 and CDR2 from the germline V gene are MNHEY and SVGAGI. The CDR3 totals 12 residues. CDR3 amino acids: CASSPDLGGYTF. The CDR3 coding sequence is TGTGCCAGCAGCCCCGACCTAGGAGGCTACACCTTC.

The chain employs TRBV28 and TRBJ2-1; tentatively, D is TRBD2 (6 bases). Germline assignment: CDR1 MDHEN and CDR2 SYDVKM. Trimming left V 3 bases short and J 3 bases short, with 24 bases between. The CDR3 covers 19 residues. CDR3 in amino acids: CASSLPAGTWKVSYNEQFF. The DNA of the CDR3 is TGTGCCAGCAGTTTGCCAGCGGGCACATGGAAAGTCAGCTACAATGAGCAGTTCTTC.

The chain uses TRBV7-3 and TRBJ2-7; possibly TRBD2 for D (6 bases). The CDR3 totals 13 residues. Looked up from germline, CDR1 is SGHTA and CDR2 is FQGTGA. Between the trimmed V and J ends, which lost 0 bases and 7 bases, there was a span of 10 bases. This CDR3 is CASSLTWRGEQYF. In DNA, the CDR3 is TGTGCCAGCAGCTTAACATGGCGGGGAGAGCAGTACTTC.

The CDR3 DNA follows: TGTGCCACCAGCAGAGACCAATCTAGGGGCCACGAGCAGTACTTC. It yields the protein CATSRDQSRGHEQYF. The V gene is TRBV15, the J gene TRBJ2-7; possibly TRBD1 for D (5 bases). V lost 0 bases and J lost 5, with 14 bases in between. CDR1 is LNHNV, CDR2 YYDKDF, per germline (reference sequence). There are 15 residues in the CDR3.

This clone has just a few counts. The junction departs from the called germline gene at one end, perhaps through a read error. This CDR3 is CASSLAGGGELFF. CDR3 sequence (DNA): TGTGCTAGCAGCTTAGCCGGCGGCGGGGAGCTGTTTTTT. The chain uses TRBV7-7 and TRBJ2-2; D is uncertain. CDR3 length: 13 amino acids. In germline, CDR1 is SSHAT, CDR2 FNYEAQ (reference sequence).

This chain connects TRBV13 to TRBJ2-1; 9 nucleotides agree with TRBD1. V shed 8 bases and J 1 base; nucleotides not matched to a gene: 6. CDR1 PRHDT and CDR2 FYEKMQ come from the germline V gene (reference sequence). The CDR3 loop spans 15 amino acids. CDR3 in amino acids: CASPTGGLSYNEQFF. The DNA of the CDR3 is TGTGCCAGCCCGACAGGGGGGCTTTCCTACAATGAGCAGTTCTTC.

The rearrangement uses TRBV4-1 and TRBJ1-2; 11 bases match TRBD1. Germline CDR1 is MGHRA and CDR2 is YSYEKL. The CDR3 spans 16 residues. J gave up 8 bases and V 4 bases, and 12 bases lay outside the gene matches. CDR3 amino acids: CASSPTPRTGGGGYTF. In nucleotides, the CDR3 is TGCGCCAGCAGCCCTACGCCCCGGACAGGGGGCGGAGGCTACACCTTC.

The chain is built from TRBV7-9 and TRBJ2-7; possibly TRBD2 for D (5 bases). The CDR3 runs to 18 residues. Per the germline V gene, CDR1 is SEHNR and CDR2 is FQNEAQ (reference sequence). V gave up 1 base and J gave up 2 bases, with 21 bases separating them. CDR3 bases: TGTGCCAGCAGCTTAGGAGGGAGTTCCCTCTTGATCCCCTACGAGCAGTACTTC. Protein product: CASSLGGSSLLIPYEQYF.

The chain joins TRBV5-1 to TRBJ2-5, with 7 bases fitting TRBD1. In germline, CDR1 is SGHRS, CDR2 YFSETQ. The V and J ends lost 2 bases and 1 base, in that order; junction bases with no gene match: 8. The CDR3 is 16 amino acids. CDR3 in DNA: TGCGCCAGCAGCTTCGGTGCAGGGGGTATCCAAGAGACCCAGTACTTC. The encoded protein is CASSFGAGGIQETQYF.

This sequence joins TRBV7-3 and TRBJ2-3, with 7 bases identical to TRBD2. This CDR3 spans 15 amino acids. CDR1 and CDR2 (germline): SGHTA, FQGTGA. The J segment lost 3 bases and the V segment lost 4 bases, leaving 7 bases of the junction unmatched. The CDR3 DNA reads TGTGCCAGCAGCTCCACTAGCGCTTTAACAGATACGCAGTATTTT. Protein sequence: CASSSTSALTDTQYF. Filled out from reference TRBV7-3 and TRBJ2-3, the complete variable domain reads GAGVSQTPSNKVTEKGKYVELRCDPISGHTALYWYRQSLGQGPEFLIYFQGTGAADDSGLPNDRFFAVRPEGSVSTLKIQRTERGDSAVYLCASSSTSALTDTQYFGPGTRLTVL.

The chain has TRBV11-2 and TRBJ2-1, with TRBD2 matching over 8 bases. Trimming at V came to 1 base and at J to 5 bases, leaving 4 bases not matched to a gene. Germline V lookup: CDR1 SGHAT, CDR2 FQNNGV. The CDR3 loop spans 15 amino acids. CDR3 residues: CASSLAGGPNNEQFF. The CDR3 bases are TGTGCCAGCAGCTTAGCGGGAGGGCCCAACAATGAGCAGTTCTTC.

The chain recombines TRBV27 with TRBJ2-2; no firm D call. The CDR3 is made up of 12 amino acids. Germline V gene sequence: CDR1 MNHEY, CDR2 SMNVEV (reference sequence). The V gene lost 7 bases and the J gene lost 1 base, with 4 bases spanning the gap. The CDR3 bases are TGTGCCAGCACAGGGAACACCGGGGAGCTGTTTTTT. Its protein is CASTGNTGELFF.

A single count supports this clone. The rearrangement uses TRBV5-8 and TRBJ2-5; 7 bases map to TRBD1. This CDR3 spans 19 amino acids. Germline trimming cut 3 bases from V and 0 bases from J; bases unmatched to any gene: 17. In germline, CDR1 is SGHTS, CDR2 YDEGEE. For the CDR3, the DNA is TGTGCCAGCAGCTCAAGACCCGGGACAGAGAAGGCCAACCAAGAGACCCAGTACTTC. Protein product: CASSSRPGTEKANQETQYF.

CDR3 protein: CASSVGAGARTDTQYF. For the CDR3, the DNA is TGTGCCAGCAGCGTAGGAGCGGGAGCTCGGACAGATACGCAGTATTTT. J is TRBJ2-3 and V is TRBV9, with 8 bases lining up with TRBD2. Germline V gene lookup returns CDR1 SGDLS and CDR2 YYNGEE. The CDR3 has 16 residues. Unmatched junction bases numbered 6, after V lost 0 bases and J lost 3 bases. The full variable domain, with the rest looked up from reference TRBV9 and TRBJ2-3, is DSGVTQTPKHLITATGQRVTLRCSPRSGDLSVYWYQQSLDQGLQFLIQYYNGEERAKGNILERFSAQQFPDLHSELNLSSLELGDSALYFCASSVGAGARTDTQYFGPGTRLTVL.

The V gene is TRBV9, the J gene TRBJ1-1; D remains unclear. CDR1 and CDR2 from the germline V gene are SGDLS and YYNGEE. The CDR3 sequence is 15 residues long. Trimming cost V 0 bases and J 0 bases, with 9 bases left between them. The DNA of the CDR3 is TGTGCCAGCAGCGTAGGGGCAGGAATGAACACTGAAGCTTTCTTT. It yields the protein CASSVGAGMNTEAFF.

The chain combines TRBV9 with TRBJ2-1; 7 nucleotides align to TRBD2. CDR1 and CDR2 from the germline V gene are SGDLS and YYNGEE. The V gene end was trimmed by 2 bases and the J gene end by 6 bases; junction bases not matched to a gene: 8. The CDR3 is 15 residues long. The CDR3 protein is CASSVSGMSTNEQFF. CDR3 DNA: TGTGCCAGCAGCGTGAGCGGGATGTCTACCAATGAGCAGTTCTTC.

Here the CDR3 reads CASRWVSGNEQYF. In DNA, the CDR3 is TGTGCCAGCAGGTGGGTCAGCGGAAACGAGCAGTACTTC. V and J are TRBV6-5 and TRBJ2-7, with D maybe TRBD2 (5 bases). Trimming cost V 6 bases and J 5 bases, with 14 bases left between them. The CDR3 runs to 13 residues. The V gene's germline CDR1 is MNHEY and CDR2 SVGAGI.

The rearrangement uses TRBV6-1 and TRBJ2-3; D remains unclear. The ends were cut back, 2 bases at V and 0 bases at J, with 15 bases in the middle. The length of the CDR3 is 17 residues. Germline CDR1 is MNHNS and CDR2 is SASEGT. This CDR3 reads CASSELGRGLSTDTQYF. CDR3 DNA sequence: TGTGCCAGCAGTGAACTCGGCCGCGGCCTAAGCACAGATACGCAGTATTTT.

The rearrangement uses TRBV9 and TRBJ2-5, with a weak D call TRBD2 (5 bases). The CDR3 extends over 16 amino acids. The V gene lost 4 bases and the J gene lost 1 base, with 17 bases spanning the gap. Germline assignment: CDR1 SGDLS and CDR2 YYNGEE. This chain's CDR3 is CASSPSSGSLQETQYF. For the CDR3, the DNA is TGTGCCAGCAGCCCATCATCGGGGAGCCTCCAAGAGACCCAGTACTTC.

The chain combines TRBV5-4 with TRBJ2-4; 10 bases line up with TRBD2. The V and J ends lost 0 bases and 8 bases, in that order; junction bases with no gene match: 8. The CDR3 runs 16 residues. Germline V CDR1 and CDR2: SGHNT, YYREEE (reference sequence). This CDR3 reads CASSLGPSGSGDIQYF. CDR3 nucleotides: TGTGCCAGCAGCTTGGGACCTAGCGGGAGCGGTGACATTCAGTACTTC.